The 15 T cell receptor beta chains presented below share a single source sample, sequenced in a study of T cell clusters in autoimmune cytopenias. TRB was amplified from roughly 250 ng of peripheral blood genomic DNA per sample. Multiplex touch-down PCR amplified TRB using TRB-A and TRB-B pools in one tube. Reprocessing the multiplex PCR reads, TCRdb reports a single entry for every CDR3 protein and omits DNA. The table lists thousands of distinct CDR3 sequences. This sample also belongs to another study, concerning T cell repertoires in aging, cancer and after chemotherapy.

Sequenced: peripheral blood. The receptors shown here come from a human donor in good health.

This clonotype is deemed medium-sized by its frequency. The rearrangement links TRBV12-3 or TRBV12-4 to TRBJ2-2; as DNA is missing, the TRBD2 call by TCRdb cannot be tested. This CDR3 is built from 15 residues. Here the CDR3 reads CASSPPRHASGELFF.

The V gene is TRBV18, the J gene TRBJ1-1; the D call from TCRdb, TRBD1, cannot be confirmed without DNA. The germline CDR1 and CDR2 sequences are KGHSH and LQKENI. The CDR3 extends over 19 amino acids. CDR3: CASTLLNRGKGTVNTEAFF.

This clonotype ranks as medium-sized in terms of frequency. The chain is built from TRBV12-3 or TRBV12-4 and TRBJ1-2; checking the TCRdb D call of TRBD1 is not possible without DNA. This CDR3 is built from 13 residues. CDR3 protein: CASSPTGLDGYTF.

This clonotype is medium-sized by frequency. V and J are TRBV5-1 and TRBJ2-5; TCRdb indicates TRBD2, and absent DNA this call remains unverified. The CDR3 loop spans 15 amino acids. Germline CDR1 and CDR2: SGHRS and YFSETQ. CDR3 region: CASSLAEAGGQAQYF. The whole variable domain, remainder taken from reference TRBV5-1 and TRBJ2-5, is KAGVTQTPRYLIKTRGQQVTLSCSPISGHRSVSWYQQTPGQGLQFLFEYFSETQRNKGNFPGRFSGRQFSNSRSEMNVSTLELGDSALYLCASSLAEAGGQAQYFGPGTRLLVL.

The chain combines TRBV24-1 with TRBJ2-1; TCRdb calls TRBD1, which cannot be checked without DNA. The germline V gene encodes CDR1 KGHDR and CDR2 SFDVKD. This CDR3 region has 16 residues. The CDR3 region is CATSEGDRGFYNEQFF.

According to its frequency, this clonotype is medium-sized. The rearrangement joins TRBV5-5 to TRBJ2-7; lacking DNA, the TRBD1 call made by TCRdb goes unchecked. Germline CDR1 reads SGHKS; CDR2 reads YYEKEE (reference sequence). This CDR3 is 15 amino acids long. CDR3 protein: CASRTPGTGTYEQYF.

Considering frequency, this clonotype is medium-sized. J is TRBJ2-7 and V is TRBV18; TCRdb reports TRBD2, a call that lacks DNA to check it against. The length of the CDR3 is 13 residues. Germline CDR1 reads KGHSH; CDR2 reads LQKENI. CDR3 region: CASSTGPDYEQYF.

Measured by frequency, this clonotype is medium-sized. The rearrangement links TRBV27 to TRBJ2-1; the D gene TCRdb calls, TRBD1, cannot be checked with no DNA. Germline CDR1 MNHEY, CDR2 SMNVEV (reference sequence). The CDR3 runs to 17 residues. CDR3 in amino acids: CASEKRVIGQGHNEQFF.

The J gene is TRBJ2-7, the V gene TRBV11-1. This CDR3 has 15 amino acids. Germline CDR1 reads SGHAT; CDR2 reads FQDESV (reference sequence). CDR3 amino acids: CASSQEVANSYEQYF.

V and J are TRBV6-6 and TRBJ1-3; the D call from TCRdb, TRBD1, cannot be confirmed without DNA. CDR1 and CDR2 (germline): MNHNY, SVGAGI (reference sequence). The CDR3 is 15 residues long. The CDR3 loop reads CASSYSEGGGNTIYF.

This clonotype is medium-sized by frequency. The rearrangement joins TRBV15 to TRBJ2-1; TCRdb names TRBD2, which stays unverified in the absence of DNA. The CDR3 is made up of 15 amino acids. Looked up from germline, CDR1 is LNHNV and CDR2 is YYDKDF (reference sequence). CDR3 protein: CATSRDLLAGDEQFF.

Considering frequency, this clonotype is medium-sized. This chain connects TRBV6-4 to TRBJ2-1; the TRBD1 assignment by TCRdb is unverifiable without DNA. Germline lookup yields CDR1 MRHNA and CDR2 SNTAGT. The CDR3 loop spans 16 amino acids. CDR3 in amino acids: CASSDQGTGPNNEQFF.

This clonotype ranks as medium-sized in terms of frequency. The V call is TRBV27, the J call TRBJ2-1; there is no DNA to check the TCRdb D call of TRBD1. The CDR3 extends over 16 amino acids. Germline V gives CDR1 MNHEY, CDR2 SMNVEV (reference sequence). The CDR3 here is CASSPPRGSAYNEQFF.

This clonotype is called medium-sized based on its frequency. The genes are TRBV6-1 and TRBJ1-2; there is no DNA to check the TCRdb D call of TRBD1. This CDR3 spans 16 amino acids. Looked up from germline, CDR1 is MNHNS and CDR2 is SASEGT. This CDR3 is CASSVPGTPAIRGYTF.

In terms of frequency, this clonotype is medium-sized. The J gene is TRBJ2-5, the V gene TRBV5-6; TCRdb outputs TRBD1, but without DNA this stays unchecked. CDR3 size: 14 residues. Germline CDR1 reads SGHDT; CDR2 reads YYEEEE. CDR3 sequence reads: CASFAQGWQETQYF.